This T cell receptor beta chain was retrieved from a study of blood T cell repertoires in COVID-19. The CDR3 has 13 amino acids. Trimming at V came to 2 bases and at J to 4 bases, leaving 0 bases not matched to a gene. Germline values: CDR1 SGHAT, CDR2 FQNNGV. Method: immunoSEQ multiplex PCR; TCRdb's copy keeps in-frame clones and lacks some. The sample gives 200,000 or so clones, 70% to 90% of which show up once; about 2% is in the top ten. The chain uses TRBV11-2 and TRBJ1-1; 8 nucleotides line up with TRBD1. This TCR was recovered from a woman between 50 and 59 years old with acute or convalescent COVID-19. Source material: peripheral blood. CDR3 amino acids: CASSLTGGTEAFF. The CDR3 bases are TGTGCCAGCAGCTTAACAGGGGGCACTGAAGCTTTCTTT.